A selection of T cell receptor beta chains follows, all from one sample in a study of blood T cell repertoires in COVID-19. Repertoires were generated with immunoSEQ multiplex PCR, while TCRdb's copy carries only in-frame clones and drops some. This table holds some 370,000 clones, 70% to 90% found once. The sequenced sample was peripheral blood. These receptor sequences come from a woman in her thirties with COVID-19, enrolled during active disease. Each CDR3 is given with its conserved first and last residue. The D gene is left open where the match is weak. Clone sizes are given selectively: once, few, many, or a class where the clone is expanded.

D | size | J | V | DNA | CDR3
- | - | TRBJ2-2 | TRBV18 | TGTGCCAGCTCACCGTTCGGGGGACTGGACACCGGGGAGCTGTTTTTT | CASSPFGGLDTGELFF
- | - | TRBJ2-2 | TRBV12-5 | TGTGCTAGTGGTTTGACACGGGGGACGGGTAACACCGGGGAGCTGTTTTTT | CASGLTRGTGNTGELFF
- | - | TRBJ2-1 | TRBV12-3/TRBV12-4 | TGTGCCAGCACGGGGCGGAGCGGGAATGAGCAGTTCTTC | CASTGRSGNEQFF
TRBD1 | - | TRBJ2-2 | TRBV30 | TGTGCCTGGAGTTACGGACAGGTTACCGGGGAGCTGTTTTTT | CAWSYGQVTGELFF
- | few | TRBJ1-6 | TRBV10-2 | TGCGCCAGCATCGGAGGGGATAATTCACCCCTCCACTTT | CASIGGDNSPLHF
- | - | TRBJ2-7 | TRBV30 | TGTGCCTGCGGGACTGGCTACGAGCAGTACTTC | CACGTGYEQYF
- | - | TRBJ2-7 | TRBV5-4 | TGTGCCAGCAGCTTGGGGGGGGAAAATACCTACGAGCAGTACTTC | CASSLGGENTYEQYF
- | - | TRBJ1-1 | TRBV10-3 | TGTGCCATCAGTGATGGGCAGGGCGTGAACACTGAAGCTTTCTTT | CAISDGQGVNTEAFF
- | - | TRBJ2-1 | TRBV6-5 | TGTGCCAGCAGCTTTGGCAGCTCCTACAATGAGCAGTTCTTC | CASSFGSSYNEQFF
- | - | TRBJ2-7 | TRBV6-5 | TGTGCCAGCAGTCCGAAAGGGGGCTACGAGCAGTACTTC | CASSPKGGYEQYF
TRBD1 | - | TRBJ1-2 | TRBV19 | TGTGCCAGTAGTACCCGGGGACAGGGAGATGGCTACACCTTC | CASSTRGQGDGYTF
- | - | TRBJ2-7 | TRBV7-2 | TGTGCCAGCAGCTTAGCTAGAAGCCTCTCCTACGAGCAGTACTTC | CASSLARSLSYEQYF
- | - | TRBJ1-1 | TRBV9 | TGTGCCAGCAGCCCCTACAGGAACACTGAAGCTTTCTTT | CASSPYRNTEAFF
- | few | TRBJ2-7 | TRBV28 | TGTGCCAGCAGTTTACGCCCTAGCAGTCCCTACGAGCAGTACTTC | CASSLRPSSPYEQYF
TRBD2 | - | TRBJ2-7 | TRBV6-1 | TGTGCCAGCAGTGAGGCCGGACTAGCTTCCTACGAGCAGTACTTC | CASSEAGLASYEQYF
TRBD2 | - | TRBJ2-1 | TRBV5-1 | TGCGCCAGCAGCTACCCAGCAGCGGGAGGCTTTCACAATGAGCAGTTCTTC | CASSYPAAGGFHNEQFF
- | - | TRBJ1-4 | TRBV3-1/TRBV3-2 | TGTGCCAGCAGCCAAGTTCCCCTACAGGTTGCAACTAATGAAAAACTGTTTTTT | CASSQVPLQVATNEKLFF
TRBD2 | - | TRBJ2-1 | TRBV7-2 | TGTGCCAGCAGCCCGGGACTAGCCATTAATCGGGAGCAGTTCTTC | CASSPGLAINREQFF
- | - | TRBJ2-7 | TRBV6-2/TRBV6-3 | TGTGCCAGCAGTTACTCGTTACGGTACGAGCAGTACTTC | CASSYSLRYEQYF
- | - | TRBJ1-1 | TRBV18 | TGTGCCAGCTCAAGACAGTTGAACACTGAAGCTTTCTTT | CASSRQLNTEAFF
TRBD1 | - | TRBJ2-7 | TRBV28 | TGTGCCAGCAGTTTAGGGGGACAGCTCTCCTACGAGCAGTACTTC | CASSLGGQLSYEQYF
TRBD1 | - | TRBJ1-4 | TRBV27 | TGTGCCAGCGGGAAACAAACAGGGGGCGAAAAACTGTTTTTT | CASGKQTGGEKLFF
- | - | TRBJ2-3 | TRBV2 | TGTGCCAGCAGGGACTCCTTCCTCACAGATACGCAGTATTTT | CASRDSFLTDTQYF
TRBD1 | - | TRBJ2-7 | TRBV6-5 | TGTGCCAGCACCCAGGGACAGGGGCTGGCCGAGCAGTACTTC | CASTQGQGLAEQYF
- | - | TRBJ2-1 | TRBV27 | TGTGCCAGCAGTCTTATGAGGGCTACAAATGAGCAGTTCTTC | CASSLMRATNEQFF
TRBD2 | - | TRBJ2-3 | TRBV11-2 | TGTGCCAGCAGCTTAGCGGGCCTAGCGGGGGGTAGAGATACGCAGTATTTT | CASSLAGLAGGRDTQYF
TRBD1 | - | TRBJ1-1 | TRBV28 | TGTGCCACCACCCGCCCTCAGGGGGCCGAATCTGGAGCTTTCTTT | CATTRPQGAESGAFF
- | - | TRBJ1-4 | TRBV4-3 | TGCGCCAGCAGCCAAGATGCAGGAGCGGCGCGAAAACTGTTTTTT | CASSQDAGAARKLFF
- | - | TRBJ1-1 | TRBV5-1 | TGCGCCAGCAGCTTGGGCCCCGGGGACACTGAAGCTTTCTTT | CASSLGPGDTEAFF
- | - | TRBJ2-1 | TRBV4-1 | TGCGCCAGCAGCCGTCCTCCAGCGAATGAGCAGTTCTTC | CASSRPPANEQFF
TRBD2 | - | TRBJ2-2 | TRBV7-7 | TGTGCTAGCAGCCCGTTGACTAGCGGGACCTTGTCCGGGGAGCTGTTTTTT | CASSPLTSGTLSGELFF
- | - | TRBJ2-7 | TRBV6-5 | TGTGCCAGCAGCCGCTTGAGCGCCAATTACTACGAGCAGTACTTC | CASSRLSANYYEQYF
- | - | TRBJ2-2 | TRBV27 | TGTGCCAGCAGACCCATAGACACCGGGGAGCTGTTTTTT | CASRPIDTGELFF
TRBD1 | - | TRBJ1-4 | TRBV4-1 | TGCGCCAGCAGCCATCCCAGACAGGGAGAGCGTGAAAAACTGTTTTTT | CASSHPRQGEREKLFF
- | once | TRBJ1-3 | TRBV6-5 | TGTGCCAGCAGCCGTCCGGGAGCTGGAAACACCATATATTTT | CASSRPGAGNTIYF
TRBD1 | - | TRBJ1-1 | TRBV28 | TGTGCCAGCAGCCAACAGGGGGCTACTGAAGCTTTCTTT | CASSQQGATEAFF
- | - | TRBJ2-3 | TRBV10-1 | TGCGCCAGCAGTGCCGAGCGGACAGATACGCAGTATTTT | CASSAERTDTQYF
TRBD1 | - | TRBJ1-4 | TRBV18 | TGTGCCAGCTCACCACCCGGGACAGGGGGCGCGACTAATGAAAAACTGTTTTTT | CASSPPGTGGATNEKLFF
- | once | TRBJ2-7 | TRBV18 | TGTGCCAGCTCACCAATCGCAGTCTACGAGCAGTACTTC | CASSPIAVYEQYF
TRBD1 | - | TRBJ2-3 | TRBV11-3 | TGTGCCAGCAGCTCAGGGGGAAGGGATACGCAGTATTTT | CASSSGGRDTQYF
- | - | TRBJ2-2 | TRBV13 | TGTGCCAGCAGCCTAAACACCGGGGAGCTGTTTTTT | CASSLNTGELFF
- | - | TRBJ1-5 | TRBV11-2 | TGTGCCAGCAGCTTAACCAGGGATCAGCCCCAGCATTTT | CASSLTRDQPQHF
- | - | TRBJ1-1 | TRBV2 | TGTGCCAGCAGTCTGGAGAGATCGTTGAGGACTGAAGCTTTCTTT | CASSLERSLRTEAFF
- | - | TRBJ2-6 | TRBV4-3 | TGCGCCAGCAGCCAAGAATATTGGAGCTCTGGGGCCAACGTCCTGACTTTC | CASSQEYWSSGANVLTF
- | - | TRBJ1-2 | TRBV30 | TGTGCCTGGATCACGGACACCGTCTATGGCTACACCTTC | CAWITDTVYGYTF
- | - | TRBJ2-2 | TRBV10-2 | TGCGCCAGCCATGGATGGGAGGTGAACACCGGGGAGCTGTTTTTT | CASHGWEVNTGELFF
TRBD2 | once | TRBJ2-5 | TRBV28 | TGTGCCAGCAGTTTCTTCCGGACTAGCACGGAGACCCAGTACTTC | CASSFFRTSTETQYF
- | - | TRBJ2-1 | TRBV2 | TGTGCCACCCAGGGGTCGAGACAGTCTTACAATGAGCAGTTCTTC | CATQGSRQSYNEQFF
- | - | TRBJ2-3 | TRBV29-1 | TGCAGCGTTCCCCTAGCAGGTACGCAGTATTTT | CSVPLAGTQYF
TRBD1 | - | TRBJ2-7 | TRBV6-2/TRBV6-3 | TGTGCCAGCAGGTACCGGGACAGTTCCTACGAGCAGTACTTC | CASRYRDSSYEQYF
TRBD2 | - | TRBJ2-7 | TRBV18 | TGTGCCAGCTCACCAGCTGGGACTAGCGGGAGTTACGAGCAGTACTTC | CASSPAGTSGSYEQYF
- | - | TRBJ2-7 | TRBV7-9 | TGTGCCAGCAGCTTCAAAGGGGACTCCGGGGAGCAGTACTTC | CASSFKGDSGEQYF
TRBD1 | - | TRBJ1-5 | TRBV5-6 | TGTGCCAGCAGCTCCAGACAGGGGAATCAGCCCCAGCATTTT | CASSSRQGNQPQHF
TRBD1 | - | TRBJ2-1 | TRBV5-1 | TGCGCCAGCAGCTGGACAGGGAGGAATGAGCAGTTCTTC | CASSWTGRNEQFF